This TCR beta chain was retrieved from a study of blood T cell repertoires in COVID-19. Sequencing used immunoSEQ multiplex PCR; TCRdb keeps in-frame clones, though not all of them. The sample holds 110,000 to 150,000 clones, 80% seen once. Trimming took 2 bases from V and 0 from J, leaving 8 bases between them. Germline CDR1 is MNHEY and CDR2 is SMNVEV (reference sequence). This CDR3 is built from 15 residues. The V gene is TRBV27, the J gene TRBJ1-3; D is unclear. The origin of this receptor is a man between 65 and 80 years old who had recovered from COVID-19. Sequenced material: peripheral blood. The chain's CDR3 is CASSLTASSGNTIYF. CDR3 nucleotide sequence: TGTGCCAGCAGTTTAACAGCATCCTCTGGAAACACCATATATTTT.